Below are 21 T cell receptor beta chains sequenced from a single sample in a study of shared clonotypes between healthy human individuals. Produced via immunoSEQ multiplex PCR; TCRdb's table is partial and in-frame only. The repertoire consists of roughly 1 million clones, with around 76% occurring once and the leading ten covering about 1.5%. Sequencing input: memory CD4+ T cells sorted from blood. Stated subset: CD45RA-negative fraction. The receptors derive from a man aged 18-30 years in good health.

This chain links TRBV2 with TRBJ2-3; D is possibly TRBD2 (7 bases). Trimming took 7 bases from V and 8 from J, leaving 22 bases between them. In germline, CDR1 is SNHLY, CDR2 FYNNEI. The CDR3 consists of 15 residues. This CDR3 is CASKQGTNAQGTQYF. For the CDR3, the DNA is TGTGCCAGCAAACAAGGGACTAATGCACAGGGTACGCAGTATTTT.

The chain couples TRBV29-1 to TRBJ2-1; 7 positions match TRBD2. Germline lookup yields CDR1 SQVTM and CDR2 ANQGSEA. The CDR3 covers 15 residues. J lost 6 bases, V lost 7 bases, and 15 bases had no gene match. Here the CDR3 DNA reads TGCAGCGGTCAACTAGCGACCAGAGGGTCCAATGAGCAGTTCTTC. It is translated as CSGQLATRGSNEQFF.

This chain connects TRBV5-6 to TRBJ2-3; D perhaps matches TRBD1 (5 bases). The germline gives CDR1 SGHDT, CDR2 YYEEEE. CDR3 length: 16 residues. V gave up 1 base and J gave up 0 bases, with 12 bases separating them. The CDR3 nucleotides read TGTGCCAGCAGCTTGATACAGGCCTTTAGCACAGATACGCAGTATTTT. This codes for CASSLIQAFSTDTQYF.

The rearrangement uses TRBV4-1 and TRBJ2-3; 12 bases are a match to TRBD2. CDR3 length: 16 amino acids. Looked up from germline, CDR1 is MGHRA and CDR2 is YSYEKL. V shed 2 bases and J 6 bases; nucleotides not matched to a gene: 6. This chain's CDR3 is CASSQLGLAGSDTQYF. As DNA, the CDR3 is TGCGCCAGCAGCCAACTCGGACTAGCGGGGAGTGATACGCAGTATTTT.

On this clone itself: With a much larger clone just one base away, this may be a read error. This chain joins TRBV6-1 and TRBJ1-4; D is ambiguous. Germline CDR1 is MNHNS and CDR2 is SASEGT. This CDR3 has 12 residues. V gave up 6 bases and J gave up 7 bases, with 9 bases separating them. DNA of the CDR3: TGTGCCAGCAGCCGGACCGGTGAAAAACTGTTTTTT. Encoded protein: CASSRTGEKLFF.

The chain combines TRBV5-1 with TRBJ1-2; a possible D gene is TRBD1 (5 bases). Per the germline V gene, CDR1 is SGHRS and CDR2 is YFSETQ. The germline V and J ends were trimmed by 2 bases and 2 bases, with 10 bases remaining between them. The CDR3 length is 14 residues. The DNA of the CDR3 is TGCGCCAGCAGCTTTTCGGGGGACAACTATGGCTACACCTTC. Protein: CASSFSGDNYGYTF. Full variable domain (missing parts from reference TRBV5-1 and TRBJ1-2): KAGVTQTPRYLIKTRGQQVTLSCSPISGHRSVSWYQQTPGQGLQFLFEYFSETQRNKGNFPGRFSGRQFSNSRSEMNVSTLELGDSALYLCASSFSGDNYGYTFGSGTRLTVV.

This clone was picked up a small number of times. The J gene is TRBJ2-1, the V gene TRBV9; 9 bases fit TRBD2. Germline CDR1 reads SGDLS; CDR2 reads YYNGEE. V dropped 1 base and J dropped 6; count of bases not matched to a gene: 11. The CDR3 has 17 amino acids. CDR3 nucleotide sequence: TGTGCCAGCAGCGTAAGCAGCGGGAGGTCAGGCTGCAATGAGCAGTTCTTC. Translated: CASSVSSGRSGCNEQFF.

V gene TRBV5-1 combines with J gene TRBJ2-7, with D tentatively TRBD2 (5 bases). CDR1 SGHRS and CDR2 YFSETQ come from the germline V gene. Deletions cut 6 bases from V and 5 bases from J, with 9 bases between. The CDR3 is 11 amino acids. The CDR3 DNA follows: TGCGCCAGCACGGGGAGAAACGAGCAGTACTTC. Translating it yields CASTGRNEQYF.

The rearrangement uses TRBV30 and TRBJ2-3, with 12 bases aligning to TRBD2. CDR1 and CDR2 (germline): GTSNPN, SVGIG (reference sequence). CDR3 size: 16 residues. V was clipped by 3 bases and J by 1 base; unmatched bases: 5. The CDR3 here is CAWRSPSGGGTDTQYF. The DNA for the CDR3 is TGTGCCTGGAGGTCCCCTAGCGGGGGGGGCACAGATACGCAGTATTTT.

J is TRBJ2-3 and V is TRBV5-8, with TRBD1 as a possible D gene (6 bases). This CDR3 has 14 residues. The V end was cut by 6 bases, the J end by 6 bases, with 17 bases between. Germline CDR1 is SGHTS and CDR2 is YDEGEE. In DNA form, the CDR3 reads TGTGCCAGCACCTTTACAGGGTTGGGGGATACGCAGTATTTT. Translation: CASTFTGLGDTQYF.

A remark on this clone: This sequence may be a read error, since a much larger clone differs from it by one base. The chain is built from TRBV5-5 and TRBJ1-2; 7 bases match TRBD1. CDR1 is SGHKS, CDR2 YYEKEE, per germline (reference sequence). The CDR3 has 13 amino acids. After removal of 6 bases from V and 2 bases from J, the junction contained 4 bases not matched to a gene. The CDR3, as DNA: TGTGCCAGCACCCCGACAGGGAACTATGGCTACACCTTC. Its protein product is CASTPTGNYGYTF.

To note about this clone: Within the sample, other DNA sequences also encode this same CDR3. This rearrangement joins TRBV5-4 to TRBJ2-5; 11 bases agree with TRBD2. With 0 bases clipped from V and 3 bases from J, the junction kept 1 base outside the gene matches. CDR1 is SGHNT, CDR2 YYREEE, per germline (reference sequence). The CDR3 sequence is 15 residues long. CDR3 nucleotide sequence: TGTGCCAGCAGCTTGGGACTAGCGGGGAAAGAGACCCAGTACTTC. Translation gives CASSLGLAGKETQYF.

This chain joins TRBV5-5 and TRBJ2-7; 7 bases map to TRBD1. Germline V gene sequence: CDR1 SGHKS, CDR2 YYEKEE (reference sequence). This CDR3 comprises 16 residues. With 0 bases clipped from V and 2 bases from J, the junction kept 8 bases outside the gene matches. CDR3 sequence: CASSLEAGGRTYEQYF. In DNA, the CDR3 is TGTGCCAGCAGCTTGGAAGCAGGGGGTAGGACCTACGAGCAGTACTTC.

This rearrangement joins TRBV7-2 to TRBJ2-3; D may match TRBD1 or TRBD2 (5 bases each). The CDR3 is 13 residues long. CDR1 and CDR2 from the germline V gene are SGHTA and FQGNSA. Deletions cut 5 bases from V and 4 bases from J, with 10 bases between. The DNA of the CDR3 is TGTGCCAGCAGCCCTCAGGGACCAGATACGCAGTATTTT. This translates into CASSPQGPDTQYF.

The chain joins TRBV9 to TRBJ1-1; 7 positions match TRBD1. In germline, CDR1 is SGDLS, CDR2 YYNGEE. V was pared by 0 bases and J by 7 bases, with 15 bases of the junction left unmatched. This CDR3 contains 17 residues. CDR3 in DNA: TGTGCCAGCAGCGTAGGTGGGGCAGGGGGGCCTTGGGGTGAAGCTTTCTTT. Its translation: CASSVGGAGGPWGEAFF.

This rearrangement joins TRBV7-2 to TRBJ1-6; D is uncertain. The germline gives CDR1 SGHTA, CDR2 FQGNSA. The V gene lost 5 bases and the J gene lost 7 bases, with 12 bases spanning the gap. The CDR3 totals 14 residues. The chain's CDR3 is CASSQGLNNSPLHF. The CDR3 DNA reads as TGTGCCAGCAGCCAAGGACTTAACAATTCACCCCTCCACTTT.

This clone was seen a few times. V and J are TRBV6-6 and TRBJ1-3; unclear D gene. V gave up 0 bases and J gave up 4 bases, with 10 bases separating them. The CDR3 loop spans 15 amino acids. The V gene's germline CDR1 is MNHNY and CDR2 SVGAGI (reference sequence). CDR3 nucleotide sequence: TGTGCCAGCAGTTACTCTGAAGAAACCGGAAACACCATATATTTT. Protein: CASSYSEETGNTIYF.

The chain employs TRBV2 and TRBJ2-2; 8 bases match TRBD2. CDR3 length: 20 amino acids. Per germline, CDR1 SNHLY and CDR2 FYNNEI. Losses at the gene ends were 6 bases for V and 4 bases for J; bases not matched to a gene: 22. The CDR3 nucleotides are TGTGCCAGCAGGAGGGCTAGCGGGCCCAGTGCTGATCTAACCACCGGGGAGCTGTTTTTT. It codes for CASRRASGPSADLTTGELFF.

The sample holds a few counts of this clone. As DNA, the CDR3 is TGCGCCAGCAGCCAATATCGGGACAGGGAGTATGCCAAAAACATTCAGTACTTC. It encodes CASSQYRDREYAKNIQYF. The chain joins TRBV4-1 to TRBJ2-4; the match to TRBD1 covers 9 bases. The CDR3 has 18 amino acids. V shed 2 bases, J shed 1 base, and the junction held 9 bases outside the gene matches. Looked up from germline, CDR1 is MGHRA and CDR2 is YSYEKL.

The genes are TRBV28 and TRBJ2-3, with 8 bases aligning to TRBD2. Losses at the gene ends were 4 bases for V and 0 bases for J; bases not matched to a gene: 3. This CDR3 spans 15 amino acids. CDR1 and CDR2 (germline): MDHEN, SYDVKM. The CDR3 reads CASSSGGESTDTQYF. The CDR3 DNA follows: TGTGCCAGCAGTTCGGGGGGGGAGAGCACAGATACGCAGTATTTT.

A note on this clone: The sample has other DNA sequences that encode this CDR3 too. The genes are TRBV5-1 and TRBJ2-2, with TRBD1 matching 8 bases. This CDR3 comprises 15 residues. V shed 3 bases and J 2 bases; nucleotides not matched to a gene: 3. Germline assignment: CDR1 SGHRS and CDR2 YFSETQ. The CDR3 DNA reads TGCGCCAGCAGCTGGGACAGGCCCAACACCGGGGAGCTGTTTTTT. Amino acids: CASSWDRPNTGELFF.